The clone carrying this T cell receptor beta chain was seen more than once but under ten times. Its antigen is unknown. Researchers ran the PCR with 60 Vbeta and 13 Jbeta primers. Libraries were prepared by immunoSEQ multiplex PCR; TCRdb keeps only in-frame clonotypes and omits some of them. The data contain over 200,000 clones, approximately 81% of them seen just once; the ten biggest clones take up about 1.2%. The sample belongs to a study of cytomegalovirus exposure and HLA in healthy donors. Broader study findings: The study reported that TCR beta sequences accurately predicted HLA-A and HLA-B alleles in most subjects. Previously analyzed data showed that most TCR beta V segments were productive at a frequency of about 90% or about 30%.

Sequencing input: PBMCs. The sequence derives from a human donor in good health.

The CDR3 loop reads CAISGSPETQYF. The CDR3, as DNA: TGTGCCATCAGTGGGAGCCCGGAGACCCAGTACTTC. The chain recombines TRBV10-3 with TRBJ2-5; the D is unclear. The CDR3 is 12 amino acids. From germline, CDR1 is ENHRY and CDR2 SYGVKD. With 4 bases removed from V and 5 bases from J, the gap between germline ends came to 8 bases.